The rows below give T cell receptor beta chains drawn from one sample of a study of vaccination and CD4 T cells after COVID-19. One entry per CDR3 protein results from TCRdb running MiXCR on the PCR reads. The sample gives 4,000 or so distinct CDR3 sequences, 25% to 35% of which show up once; around 50% is in the top ten. These receptors are not linked to any known antigen. The sequenced sample was CD4+ T cells from blood, cultured in vitro. These TCRs come from a human donor in good health. Each CDR3 is given with its conserved first and last residue. Clone size appears in some rows only: once, few, many, or a class for an expanded clone.

V gene	clone size	J gene	CDR3 protein
TRBV18	few	TRBJ1-5	CASSRSGDGQPQHF
TRBV19	few	TRBJ2-7	CASSIVTGPSYEQYF
TRBV9	.	TRBJ2-5	CASSVYSGETQYF
TRBV4-2	.	TRBJ1-5	CASSQDLGQPQHF
TRBV6-1	.	TRBJ2-7	CASSEPEQGYEQYF
TRBV24-1	.	TRBJ1-5	CATSAGTGDYSQPQHF
TRBV5-1	.	TRBJ1-2	CASSLGGAGGYTF
TRBV4-1	.	TRBJ2-7	CASSQEILAGSGEQYF
TRBV11-2	.	TRBJ2-5	CASSSSLGETQYF
TRBV28	.	TRBJ1-5	CASSLGGAGGNQPQHF
TRBV7-9	.	TRBJ2-2	CASSFRQGVSTGELFF
TRBV7-2	.	TRBJ2-5	CASSPRTGGRGTQYF
TRBV7-2	.	TRBJ1-2	CASSQGGSRRRTYGYTF
TRBV20-1	few	TRBJ2-1	CSARDGYNEQFF
TRBV30	.	TRBJ1-5	CAWTSESNQPQHF
TRBV5-1	.	TRBJ2-1	CASSLEAGGYNEQFF
TRBV5-1	.	TRBJ2-5	CASSRRQVEETQYF
TRBV6-1	.	TRBJ2-1	CASSGLARSSYNEQFF
TRBV7-9	.	TRBJ2-3	CASSLQGMSDTQYF
TRBV27	.	TRBJ2-7	CASSLGYLGGSLYEQYF
TRBV27	.	TRBJ2-3	CARTLYRSGDTDTQYF
TRBV11-2	few	TRBJ2-5	CASSLGETQYF
TRBV7-8	few	TRBJ2-1	CASSPRPTSGRDNEQFF
TRBV9	.	TRBJ2-7	CASSVVPPKPSGRTPYEQYF
TRBV5-4	few	TRBJ2-5	CASSLLPGDFKTQYF
TRBV6-1	few	TRBJ2-5	CASSPVGADGETQYF
TRBV15	.	TRBJ2-1	CATSSGPGLAGPKTTYNEQFF
TRBV18	.	TRBJ2-1	CASSPLAAGGDFEQFF
TRBV21-1	.	TRBJ1-2	CASSKEAREDSYTF
TRBV2	.	TRBJ1-5	CASSVEKLEQPQHF
TRBV3-1	.	TRBJ2-7	CASSQDPGEQYF
TRBV5-1	.	TRBJ2-3	CASSVPGGSTDTQYF
TRBV6-1	few	TRBJ1-2	CASSEYLGMGYGYTF
TRBV11-2	few	TRBJ1-1	CASSSGAGGPEAFF
TRBV6-2/TRBV6-3	few	TRBJ2-4	CASNRAQNIQYF
TRBV5-1	few	TRBJ2-3	CASSLAPGTDTQYF
TRBV19	.	TRBJ1-1	CASSMRLWVPEAFF
TRBV10-1	.	TRBJ2-7	CASSPGPADYEQYF
TRBV20-1	few	TRBJ2-1	CSASFGQAAHSSYNEQFF
TRBV20-1	medium-sized	TRBJ1-6	CSAHPPTGEYNSPLHF
TRBV6-2/TRBV6-3	.	.	CASNPLAGVVPDTQHF
TRBV6-1	.	TRBJ2-7	CASSWDRVYEQYF
TRBV28	few	TRBJ2-7	CASSPGGAGEWAGEQYF
TRBV4-2	.	TRBJ2-7	CASSQGAGVDYEQYF
TRBV6-1	medium-sized	TRBJ1-5	CASSEQPGGAAFRYSNQPQHF